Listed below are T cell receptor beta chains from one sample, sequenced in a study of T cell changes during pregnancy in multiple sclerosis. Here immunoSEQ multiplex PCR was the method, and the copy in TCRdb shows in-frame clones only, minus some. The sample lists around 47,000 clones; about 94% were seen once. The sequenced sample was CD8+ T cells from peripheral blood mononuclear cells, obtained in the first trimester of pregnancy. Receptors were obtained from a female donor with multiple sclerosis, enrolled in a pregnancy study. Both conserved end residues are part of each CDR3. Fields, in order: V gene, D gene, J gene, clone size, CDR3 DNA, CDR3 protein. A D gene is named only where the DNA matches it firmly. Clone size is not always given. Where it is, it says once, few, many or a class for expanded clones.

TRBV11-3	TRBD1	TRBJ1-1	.	TGTGCCAGCAGCGAAGACAGGGGGCGACTCACTGAAGCTTTCTTT	CASSEDRGRLTEAFF
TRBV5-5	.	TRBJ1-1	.	TGTGCCAGCAGCTTTACAGCGAACACTGAAGCTTTCTTT	CASSFTANTEAFF
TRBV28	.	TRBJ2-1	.	TGTGCCAGCAGCAGCGGACAGACCTACAATGAGCAGTTCTTC	CASSSGQTYNEQFF
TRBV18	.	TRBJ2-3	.	TGTGCCAGCTCACGTTCAGGGGCGAACACAGATACGCAGTATTTT	CASSRSGANTDTQYF
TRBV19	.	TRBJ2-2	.	TGTGCCAGTAACAGGGACTACGCCGGGGAGCTGTTTTTT	CASNRDYAGELFF
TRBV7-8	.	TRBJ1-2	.	TGTGCCAGCAGCTTAGGCCCAGGGGCGAACTATGGCTACACCTTC	CASSLGPGANYGYTF
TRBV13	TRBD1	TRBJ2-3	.	TGTGCCAGCAGCTTAACAGGGGGCACAGATACGCAGTATTTT	CASSLTGGTDTQYF
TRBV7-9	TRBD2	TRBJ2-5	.	TGTGCCAGCACCCTCGGGGGGGCCCGGGAGACCCAGTACTTC	CASTLGGARETQYF
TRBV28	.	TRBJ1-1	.	TGTGCCAGCAGTCTAGGAGGGCCCCGGCAAGCTTTCTTT	CASSLGGPRQAFF
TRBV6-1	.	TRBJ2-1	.	TGTGCCAGCAGTGAAGCGTCCATGACATTCTCCTACAATGAGCAGTTCTTC	CASSEASMTFSYNEQFF
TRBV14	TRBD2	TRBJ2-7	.	TGTGCCAGCAGCCAAGAGGTTGGCGGGGGCTCCTACGAGCAGTACTTC	CASSQEVGGGSYEQYF
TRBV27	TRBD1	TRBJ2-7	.	TGTGCCAGCAGTTCCCGGGACAGGACTTACGAGCAGTACTTC	CASSSRDRTYEQYF
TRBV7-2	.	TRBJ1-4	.	TGTGCCAGCAGTTTATACAGCAGCCCAAATGAAAAACTGTTTTTT	CASSLYSSPNEKLFF
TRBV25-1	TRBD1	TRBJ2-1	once	TGTGCCAGCAGTGAATATTTTCCCACAGGGGGCCGAGGCAATGAGCAGTTCTTC	CASSEYFPTGGRGNEQFF
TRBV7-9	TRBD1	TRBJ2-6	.	TGTGCCAGCAGCCCCCCACCGGGACAGGTTCCCTCTGGGGCCAACGTCCTGACTTTC	CASSPPPGQVPSGANVLTF
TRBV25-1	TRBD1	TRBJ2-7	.	TGTGCCAGCAGTGAAGAGGGGACAGGGGGCTACGAGCAGTACTTC	CASSEEGTGGYEQYF
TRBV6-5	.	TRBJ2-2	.	TGTGCCAGCAGTTCCGCAGGGGCAGATGGGACCGGGGAGCTGTTTTTT	CASSSAGADGTGELFF
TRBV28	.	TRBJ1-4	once	TGTGCCAGCACCCAATCCACTTGGACAGCGAATGAAAAACTGTTTTTT	CASTQSTWTANEKLFF
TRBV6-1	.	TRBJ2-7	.	TGTGCCAGCAGTGAAGGCCCCCCGGACAGCTCCTACGAGCAGTACTTC	CASSEGPPDSSYEQYF
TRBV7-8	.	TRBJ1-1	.	TGTGCCAGCAGCTTAATCGGAACTCGGGGGAACACTGAAGCTTTCTTT	CASSLIGTRGNTEAFF
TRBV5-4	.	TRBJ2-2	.	TGTGCCAGCAGCACACTAAACACCGGGGAGCTGTTTTTT	CASSTLNTGELFF
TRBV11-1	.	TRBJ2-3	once	TGTGCCAGCAGCGAGCACAGGGTCAGCCCCATGATTTTT	CASSEHRVSPMIF
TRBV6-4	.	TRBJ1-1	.	TGTGCCAGCAGTGACTCTACATCCTCAGAAGCTTTCTTT	CASSDSTSSEAFF
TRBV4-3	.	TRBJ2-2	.	TGCGCCAGCAGCCAAGATGGAGGGTACGACACCGGGGAGCTGTTTTTT	CASSQDGGYDTGELFF
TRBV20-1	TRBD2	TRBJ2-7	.	TGCAGTGTTAGGGAGGGATACGAGCAGTACTTC	CSVREGYEQYF
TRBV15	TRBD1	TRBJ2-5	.	TGTGCCACCAGCAGAGCCTCGAACTGGGACAGGGTGGAGACCCAGTACTTC	CATSRASNWDRVETQYF
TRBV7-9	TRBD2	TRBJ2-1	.	TGTGCCAGCAGTGCGTACCCTAGCGGGACGACGGAGAATGAGCAGTTCTTC	CASSAYPSGTTENEQFF
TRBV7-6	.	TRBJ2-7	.	TGTGCCAGCAGCTTAGAGGGTAGCGGCTCCTACGAGCAGTACTTC	CASSLEGSGSYEQYF
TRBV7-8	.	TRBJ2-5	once	TGTGCCAGCAGCATATGGACATCGGGGGGCGAGACCCAGTACTTC	CASSIWTSGGETQYF
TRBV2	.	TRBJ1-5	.	TGTGCCAGCAGCGACAGCATCAATCAGCCCCAGCATTTT	CASSDSINQPQHF
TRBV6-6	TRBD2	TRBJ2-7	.	TGTGCCAGCAGTTACTCGACTAGCGGGGACTACGAGCAGTACTTC	CASSYSTSGDYEQYF
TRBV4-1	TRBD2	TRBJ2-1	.	TGCGCCAGCAGGGGGCTAGCGGGGGGGAATGAGCAGTTCTTC	CASRGLAGGNEQFF
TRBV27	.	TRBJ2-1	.	TGTGCCAGCAGTTTAGGGAGCTACAATGAGCAGTTCTTC	CASSLGSYNEQFF
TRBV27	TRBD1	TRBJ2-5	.	TGTGCCAGCAGTTTGAATACAGGGGACCAAGAGACCCAGTACTTC	CASSLNTGDQETQYF